This T cell receptor (beta chain) comes out of a study of shared clonotypes between healthy human individuals. TCRdb's table, derived via immunoSEQ multiplex PCR, lists solely in-frame clones and lacks some. The sample consists of fewer than 800,000 clones, 92% of them appearing once. The V gene end was trimmed by 6 bases and the J gene end by 2 bases; junction bases not matched to a gene: 5. This CDR3 is 14 amino acids long. Germline V gene sequence: CDR1 MNHEY, CDR2 SMNVEV (reference sequence). The naive CD8 fraction comprised CD45RO-negative cells positively selected for CCR7 and excluded terminally differentiated effector memory CD45RA+ cells. This clone was detected only once.

Sequenced sample: naive CD8+ T cells sorted from blood. The clonotype originates from a man aged 30 to 45 in good health. This chain uses TRBV27 with TRBJ2-3, with 7 bases fitting TRBD2. The DNA for the CDR3 is TGTGCCAGCAGGCTTCTAGCGGTCACAGATACGCAGTATTTT. Protein: CASRLLAVTDTQYF.